Following are 14 T cell receptor beta chains from one sample sequenced in a study of blood T cell repertoires in COVID-19. Libraries were prepared by immunoSEQ multiplex PCR; TCRdb keeps only in-frame clonotypes and omits some of them. The sample records 240,000 or so clones, 88% being singletons. Sample: peripheral blood. All receptors derive from a woman in her thirties or forties who had recovered from COVID-19.

This chain uses TRBV9 with TRBJ2-1; 12 bases map to TRBD2. The junction had 11 bases not matched to a gene; V was cut back by 0 bases and J by 7 bases. Looked up from germline, CDR1 is SGDLS and CDR2 is YYNGEE. The CDR3 contains 18 residues. CDR3 sequence reads: CASSVGPSGRGLGNEQFF. The CDR3 region has the DNA TGTGCCAGCAGCGTAGGTCCTAGCGGGAGGGGGTTGGGAAATGAGCAGTTCTTC.

V gene TRBV15 combines with J gene TRBJ1-6; TRBD1 matches at 7 bases. Unmatched junction bases numbered 10, after V lost 1 base and J lost 7 bases. Germline CDR1 LNHNV, CDR2 YYDKDF (reference sequence). This CDR3 comprises 17 residues. The CDR3 here is CATSRVGGQWWNSPLHF. CDR3 sequence (DNA): TGTGCCACCAGCAGAGTGGGGGGACAGTGGTGGAATTCACCCCTCCACTTT.

This clone was found once. V is TRBV7-9 and J is TRBJ2-2; TRBD1 is a possible D gene (5 bases). Trimming removed 1 base from V and 3 bases from J, with 9 bases in between. Germline loops: CDR1 SEHNR, CDR2 FQNEAQ (reference sequence). CDR3 length equals 15 residues. The CDR3, as DNA: TGTGCCAGCAGCTTAGGGGGCCTATACACCGGGGAGCTGTTTTTT. Protein sequence: CASSLGGLYTGELFF. The full variable domain, its missing parts supplied by reference TRBV7-9 and TRBJ2-2, is DTGVSQNPRHKITKRGQNVTFRCDPISEHNRLYWYRQTLGQGPEFLTYFQNEAQLEKSRLLSDRFSAERPKGSFSTLEIQRTEQGDSAMYLCASSLGGLYTGELFFGEGSRLTVL.

The chain has TRBV11-3 and TRBJ1-1, with TRBD1 matching over 7 bases. The germline V gene has CDR1 SGHNT and CDR2 YENEEA. The CDR3 is made up of 15 amino acids. V shed 5 bases and J 8 bases; nucleotides not matched to a gene: 14. The CDR3: CASSAQTGSGSEAFF. The CDR3 DNA is TGTGCCAGCAGCGCCCAGACAGGGTCCGGAAGCGAAGCTTTCTTT. Supplemented by reference TRBV11-3 and TRBJ1-1, the full variable domain reads EAGVVQSPRYKIIEKKQPVAFWCNPISGHNTLYWYLQNLGQGPELLIRYENEEAVDDSQLPKDRFSAERLKGVDSTLKIQPAELGDSAVYLCASSAQTGSGSEAFFGQGTRLTVV.

The J gene is TRBJ1-1, the V gene TRBV5-4; 7 bases fit TRBD1. V dropped 1 base and J dropped 1; count of bases not matched to a gene: 4. The CDR3 spans 15 residues. CDR1 and CDR2 (germline): SGHNT, YYREEE (reference sequence). The CDR3 protein is CASSLKDRRNTEAFF. The CDR3 DNA reads TGTGCCAGCAGCTTGAAGGACAGGCGGAACACTGAAGCTTTCTTT.

The chain employs TRBV24-1 and TRBJ1-2; maybe TRBD1 (6 bases). Germline CDR1 reads KGHDR; CDR2 reads SFDVKD. Trimming pared 4 bases from V and 5 bases from J, leaving 19 bases between. The CDR3 consists of 16 residues. The CDR3 sequence is CATSDRQAGPMYGYTF. CDR3 nucleotide sequence: TGTGCCACCAGTGACCGACAGGCTGGACCCATGTATGGCTACACCTTC.

The chain carries TRBV5-1 and TRBJ1-3; weak D call: TRBD1 (6 bases). The CDR3 is 16 amino acids. Between the trimmed V and J ends, which lost 4 bases and 3 bases, there was a span of 17 bases. Germline lookup yields CDR1 SGHRS and CDR2 YFSETQ. CDR3 in amino acids: CASSPTQGGVGNTIYF. Written as DNA, the CDR3 is TGCGCCAGCAGCCCGACACAGGGAGGGGTTGGAAACACCATATATTTT.

The genes are TRBV18 and TRBJ2-7; 9 bases match TRBD1. CDR1 and CDR2 (germline): KGHSH, LQKENI. This CDR3 comprises 13 residues. Trimming at V came to 4 bases and at J to 11 bases, leaving 9 bases not matched to a gene. CDR3 region: CASSLGTGREEYF. The DNA of the CDR3 is TGTGCCAGCTCACTCGGGACAGGGAGGGAGGAGTACTTC.

This chain joins TRBV19 and TRBJ2-1, with TRBD1 identical over 11 bases. CDR1 and CDR2 (germline): LNHDA, SQIVND (reference sequence). With V trimmed by 5 bases and J by 7 bases, 10 bases remained unmatched. The CDR3 loop spans 16 amino acids. CDR3 nucleotides: TGTGCCAGTAGTCCAGCGAGGGGGACAGGGGGGAATGAGCAGTTCTTC. Residues: CASSPARGTGGNEQFF.

The rearrangement links TRBV7-9 to TRBJ2-7; 9 bases line up with TRBD2. V lost 1 base, J lost 2 bases, and 15 bases stayed unmatched. The CDR3 loop spans 19 amino acids. The germline V gene has CDR1 SEHNR and CDR2 FQNEAQ (reference sequence). In DNA, the CDR3 is TGTGCCAGCAGCTTAGTGGCGGGAGGGCACTCAACCAAGCCCTACGAGCAGTACTTC. It encodes CASSLVAGGHSTKPYEQYF.

The rearrangement links TRBV6-5 to TRBJ1-2; possibly TRBD1 for D (6 bases). Germline V CDR1 and CDR2: MNHEY, SVGAGI. CDR3 length equals 14 residues. With 6 bases removed from V and 4 bases from J, the gap between germline ends came to 15 bases. In nucleotides, the CDR3 is TGTGCCAGCAGAAAACAGGGAGGGACCTATGGCTACACCTTC. Its protein product is CASRKQGGTYGYTF.

This chain joins TRBV19 and TRBJ2-7, with D perhaps TRBD2 (6 bases). The V gene lost 5 bases and the J gene lost 2 bases, with 13 bases spanning the gap. This CDR3 has 14 residues. Germline V gene sequence: CDR1 LNHDA, CDR2 SQIVND (reference sequence). In nucleotides, the CDR3 is TGTGCCAGTAGTCGGAGGGACCACCCCTACGAGCAGTACTTC. This codes for CASSRRDHPYEQYF.

V gene TRBV27 combines with J gene TRBJ2-3, with a weak D call TRBD1 (7 bases). V was trimmed by 5 bases and J by 11 bases, leaving 17 bases between them. Germline CDR1 MNHEY, CDR2 SMNVEV (reference sequence). The CDR3 runs to 13 residues. The CDR3 reads CASSEGGGTEQYF. In DNA form, the CDR3 reads TGTGCCAGCAGTGAAGGAGGCGGGACAGAGCAGTATTTT.

This clone was seen a few times. The chain recombines TRBV7-2 with TRBJ1-6; a possible D gene is TRBD1 (5 bases). The CDR3 is 14 residues long. V dropped 5 bases and J dropped 7 bases, with 12 bases sitting between them. Germline CDR1 reads SGHTA; CDR2 reads FQGNSA. CDR3 protein: CASSRGGGNSPLHF. CDR3 DNA: TGTGCCAGCAGCAGGGGTGGGGGGAATTCACCCCTCCACTTT.